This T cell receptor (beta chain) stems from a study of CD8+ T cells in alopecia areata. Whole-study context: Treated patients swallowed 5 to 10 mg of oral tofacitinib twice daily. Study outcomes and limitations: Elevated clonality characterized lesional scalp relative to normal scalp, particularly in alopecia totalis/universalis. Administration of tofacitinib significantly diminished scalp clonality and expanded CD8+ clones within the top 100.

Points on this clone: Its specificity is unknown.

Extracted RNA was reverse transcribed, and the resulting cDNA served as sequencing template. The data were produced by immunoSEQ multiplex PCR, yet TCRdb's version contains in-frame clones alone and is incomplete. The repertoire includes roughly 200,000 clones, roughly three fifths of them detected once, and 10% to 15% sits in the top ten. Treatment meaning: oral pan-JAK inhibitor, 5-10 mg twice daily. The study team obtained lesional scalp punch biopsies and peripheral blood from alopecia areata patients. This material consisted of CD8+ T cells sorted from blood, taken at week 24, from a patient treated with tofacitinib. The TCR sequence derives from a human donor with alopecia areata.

The CDR3 region has the DNA TGTGCCAGCAGTTACACGACAGGGGGCGGTACGCAGTATTTT. The encoded protein is CASSYTTGGGTQYF. The chain employs TRBV6-5 and TRBJ2-3; 10 bases are a match to TRBD1. Germline assignment: CDR1 MNHEY and CDR2 SVGAGI. This CDR3 spans 14 amino acids. With 2 bases clipped from V and 8 bases from J, the junction kept 4 bases outside the gene matches.